The 23 T cell receptor beta chains presented below share a single source sample, sequenced in a study of cytomegalovirus exposure and HLA in healthy donors. The PCR contained 60 Vbeta and 13 Jbeta primers. Produced via immunoSEQ multiplex PCR; TCRdb's table is partial and in-frame only. In the table there are more than 85,000 clones, 76% of which are singletons. Sequences were obtained from PBMCs. The source is a man aged 35 to 55 in good health and CMV-seronegative.

The V call is TRBV7-9, the J call TRBJ2-5, with D perhaps TRBD2 (6 bases). The J call could be wrong; TRBJ2-7 is a better fit for the DNA end. Germline lookup yields CDR1 SEHNR and CDR2 FQNEAQ (reference sequence). CDR3 length: 13 amino acids. The CDR3 DNA is TGTGCCAGCACGGAGGGATATTCCTACGAGCAGTACTTC. This gives the protein CASTEGYSYEQYF.

This chain uses TRBV19 with TRBJ2-7; the match to TRBD2 covers 9 bases. CDR1 and CDR2 (germline): LNHDA, SQIVND (reference sequence). The length of the CDR3 is 15 residues. Unmatched junction bases numbered 3, after V lost 3 bases and J lost 0 bases. The CDR3: CASSMGSGSSYEQYF. Written as DNA, the CDR3 is TGTGCCAGTAGTATGGGTAGCGGGAGCTCCTACGAGCAGTACTTC.

This chain connects TRBV6-1 to TRBJ2-1; TRBD1 matches 8 bases. V lost 8 bases to trimming and J lost 7 bases; unmatched junction nucleotides: 13. CDR1 and CDR2 (germline): MNHNS, SASEGT. This CDR3 has 15 residues. CDR3 DNA: TGTGCCAGCGGGCCCCACGGGACAGGAATGAATGAGCAGTTCTTC. This codes for CASGPHGTGMNEQFF.

This clone was counted a few times. This chain uses TRBV28 with TRBJ1-6; no reliable D call. V was pared by 3 bases and J by 6 bases, with 12 bases between. Germline CDR1 is MDHEN and CDR2 is SYDVKM. CDR3 size: 15 residues. The CDR3 spells CASSFSYAGNSPLHF. In DNA, the CDR3 is TGTGCCAGCAGTTTTTCGTACGCCGGTAATTCACCCCTCCACTTT.

In this sample, this clone turned up once. The chain has TRBV29-1 and TRBJ2-7; TRBD1 is a possible D gene (6 bases). Trimming cost V 6 bases and J 5 bases, with 20 bases left between them. Germline CDR1 reads SQVTM; CDR2 reads ANQGSEA. The CDR3 is 14 amino acids. DNA for the CDR3: TGCAGCGTCGAAACAGTACAGGGAACCCACGAGCAGTACTTC. The encoded protein is CSVETVQGTHEQYF.

V is TRBV6-1 and J is TRBJ1-4; D unresolved. V was clipped by 1 base and J by 14 bases, with 11 bases between them. The germline gives CDR1 MNHNS, CDR2 SASEGT. The CDR3 extends over 12 amino acids. The CDR3 region has the DNA TGTGCCAGCAGTGAAGGGTCTCTAGGTCTGTTTTTT. It translates to CASSEGSLGLFF.

Here the CDR3 reads CASSLRGNPTGNTIYF. The CDR3 region has the DNA TGTGCCAGCAGTTTACGGGGGAATCCAACCGGAAACACCATATATTTT. The rearrangement uses TRBV27 and TRBJ1-3; perhaps TRBD1 as D (5 bases). The V end was cut by 2 bases, the J end by 4 bases, with 15 bases between. Germline loops: CDR1 MNHEY, CDR2 SMNVEV (reference sequence). The CDR3 loop spans 16 amino acids.

This clone was counted a single time. This chain uses TRBV5-1 with TRBJ1-5; 9 bases are shared with TRBD1. The trim removed 4 bases at V and 4 bases at J, leaving 6 bases unmatched. The germline CDR1 and CDR2 sequences are SGHRS and YFSETQ. This CDR3 has 15 residues. CDR3 nucleotide sequence: TGCGCCAGCAGCCCCTGGACAGGGGATAATCAGCCCCAGCATTTT. This encodes CASSPWTGDNQPQHF. Based on the CDR3 plus reference TRBV5-1 and TRBJ1-5, the full variable domain is KAGVTQTPRYLIKTRGQQVTLSCSPISGHRSVSWYQQTPGQGLQFLFEYFSETQRNKGNFPGRFSGRQFSNSRSEMNVSTLELGDSALYLCASSPWTGDNQPQHFGDGTRLSIL.

This clone was seen only a few times. The rearrangement links TRBV14 to TRBJ1-2; D call uncertain. The V end lost 3 bases, the J end lost 4 bases, and 9 bases lay between the germline ends. There are 13 residues in the CDR3. Germline lookup yields CDR1 SGHDN and CDR2 FVKESK. The CDR3 loop is CASSHTRGYGYTF. For the CDR3, the DNA is TGTGCCAGCAGCCACACTCGGGGCTATGGCTACACCTTC.

The gene calls are TRBV11-3 and TRBJ2-3; TRBD2 agrees at 7 bases. Germline V gene lookup returns CDR1 SGHNT and CDR2 YENEEA. The V gene end was trimmed by 2 bases and the J gene end by 5 bases; junction bases not matched to a gene: 4. This CDR3 is built from 14 residues. CDR3 in DNA: TGTGCCAGCAGCTTATTACGCGGGGGAGATACGCAGTATTTT. Encoded protein: CASSLLRGGDTQYF. The full variable domain, in which reference TRBV11-3 and TRBJ2-3 provide the parts outside the CDR3, is EAGVVQSPRYKIIEKKQPVAFWCNPISGHNTLYWYLQNLGQGPELLIRYENEEAVDDSQLPKDRFSAERLKGVDSTLKIQPAELGDSAVYLCASSLLRGGDTQYFGPGTRLTVL.

This clone was seen a handful of times. The chain links TRBV30 to TRBJ1-2; D unresolved. Germline V gene data show CDR1 as GTSNPN and CDR2 as SVGIG (reference sequence). This CDR3 has 13 amino acids. Trimming took 3 bases from V and 9 from J, leaving 17 bases between them. CDR3 amino acids: CAWSPTTFVSYTF. The CDR3 region has the DNA TGTGCCTGGAGCCCCACCACTTTCGTTAGCTACACCTTC. The full variable domain, its missing parts supplied by reference TRBV30 and TRBJ1-2, is SQTIHQWPATLVQPVGSPLSLECTVEGTSNPNLYWYRQAAGRGLQLLFYSVGIGQISSEVPQNLSASRPQDRQFILSSKKLLLSDSGFYLCAWSPTTFVSYTFGSGTRLTVV.

This clone was counted only a few times. The J gene is TRBJ2-1, the V gene TRBV27; 7 bases match TRBD2. The CDR3 has 14 amino acids. J gave up 5 bases and V 3 bases, and 4 bases lay outside the gene matches. Per germline, CDR1 MNHEY and CDR2 SMNVEV (reference sequence). The CDR3 spells CASSFWTSNNEQFF. The CDR3 DNA is TGTGCCAGCAGTTTTTGGACTAGTAACAATGAGCAGTTCTTC.

The genes are TRBV5-4 and TRBJ2-5; 10 positions match TRBD2. With 5 bases clipped from V and 1 base from J, the junction kept 5 bases outside the gene matches. The length of the CDR3 is 15 residues. Germline lookup yields CDR1 SGHNT and CDR2 YYREEE (reference sequence). CDR3 amino acids: CASSLAGDPQETQYF. CDR3 bases: TGTGCCAGCAGTCTAGCGGGGGACCCCCAAGAGACCCAGTACTTC.

Here the CDR3 reads CASTRQLAGVYEQYF. For the CDR3, the DNA is TGTGCCAGCACCCGCCAACTAGCGGGAGTATATGAGCAGTACTTC. This chain uses TRBV7-9 with TRBJ2-7, with 11 bases lining up with TRBD2. The V gene's germline CDR1 is SEHNR and CDR2 FQNEAQ (reference sequence). Unmatched junction bases numbered 12, after V lost 7 bases and J lost 7 bases. There are 15 residues in the CDR3.

V and J are TRBV11-2 and TRBJ2-1, with D tentatively TRBD2 (6 bases). Trimming stripped 1 base from V and 5 bases from J, with 15 bases between. Germline V gene lookup returns CDR1 SGHAT and CDR2 FQNNGV. This CDR3 is built from 16 residues. The chain's CDR3 is CASSLGPGVLDNEQFF. Written as DNA, the CDR3 is TGTGCCAGCAGCTTAGGGCCGGGAGTGCTGGACAATGAGCAGTTCTTC. Full variable domain (rest looked up from reference TRBV11-2 and TRBJ2-1): EAGVAQSPRYKIIEKRQSVAFWCNPISGHATLYWYQQILGQGPKLLIQFQNNGVVDDSQLPKDRFSAERLKGVDSTLKIQPAKLEDSAVYLCASSLGPGVLDNEQFFGPGTRLTVL.

DNA of the CDR3: TGTGCCACCAGCAGGCCGACAGGGGTTACAACTAATGAAAAACTGTTTTTT. Residues: CATSRPTGVTTNEKLFF. V and J are TRBV15 and TRBJ1-4; TRBD1 agrees at 8 bases. V was pared by 3 bases and J by 0 bases, with 6 bases of the junction left unmatched. Germline CDR1 LNHNV, CDR2 YYDKDF (reference sequence). There are 17 residues in the CDR3.

The chain couples TRBV4-1 to TRBJ2-7; the match to TRBD2 covers 10 bases. With V trimmed by 3 bases and J by 3 bases, 8 bases remained unmatched. CDR3 length equals 16 residues. CDR1 and CDR2 (germline): MGHRA, YSYEKL. The chain's CDR3 is CASSHTGLADNYEQYF. The DNA for the CDR3 is TGCGCCAGCAGCCACACAGGACTAGCGGACAACTACGAGCAGTACTTC.

Comments on this clone: The junction departs from the called germline gene at one end, perhaps through a read error. The chain has TRBV7-9 and TRBJ2-7, with 9 bases that match TRBD1. Germline assignment: CDR1 SEHNR and CDR2 FQNEAQ (reference sequence). The CDR3 contains 15 residues. CDR3 residues: CSSSAGTGRAYEQYF. The CDR3 DNA follows: TGTTCCAGCAGCGCCGGGACAGGGAGAGCCTACGAGCAGTACTTC. The variable domain in full, completed from reference TRBV7-9 and TRBJ2-7, reads DTGVSQNPRHKITKRGQNVTFRCDPISEHNRLYWYRQTLGQGPEFLTYFQNEAQLEKSRLLSDRFSAERPKGSFSTLEIQRTEQGDSAMYLCSSSAGTGRAYEQYFGPGTRLTVT.

This chain links TRBV6-1 with TRBJ1-3; D call uncertain. Looked up from germline, CDR1 is MNHNS and CDR2 is SASEGT. This CDR3 is built from 15 residues. V dropped 5 bases and J dropped 0 bases, with 11 bases sitting between them. CDR3 residues: CASSPDRSSGNTIYF. The CDR3 bases are TGTGCCAGCAGTCCCGACCGGAGCTCTGGAAACACCATATATTTT.

This rearrangement joins TRBV5-8 to TRBJ2-2; 15 nucleotides line up with TRBD2. With 4 bases clipped from V and 2 bases from J, the junction kept 6 bases outside the gene matches. Germline-derived CDR1 and CDR2 are SGHTS and YDEGEE. This CDR3 contains 18 residues. This CDR3 reads CASSRGTSGRTNTGELFF. The DNA for the CDR3 is TGTGCCAGCAGCCGCGGGACTAGCGGGAGGACAAACACCGGGGAGCTGTTTTTT.

The rearrangement joins TRBV5-4 to TRBJ2-7, with a weak D call TRBD2 (6 bases). This CDR3 is 13 amino acids long. Germline CDR1 SGHNT, CDR2 YYREEE (reference sequence). V was cut by 5 bases and J by 6 bases, with 15 bases left in between. CDR3 residues: CASSFTDGSEQYF. For the CDR3, the DNA is TGTGCCAGCAGTTTTACAGACGGGAGCGAGCAGTACTTC. The full variable domain, rest sourced from reference TRBV5-4 and TRBJ2-7, is ETGVTQSPTHLIKTRGQQVTLRCSSQSGHNTVSWYQQALGQGPQFIFQYYREEENGRGNFPPRFSGLQFPNYSSELNVNALELDDSALYLCASSFTDGSEQYFGPGTRLTVT.

As DNA, the CDR3 is TGCGCCAGCAGCCAAGCGTCACACTACGAGCAGTACTTC. This codes for CASSQASHYEQYF. The chain is built from TRBV4-1 and TRBJ2-7, with D unresolved. Germline V gene data show CDR1 as MGHRA and CDR2 as YSYEKL. The CDR3 has 13 amino acids. V lost 1 base, J lost 3 bases, and 7 bases lay in between.

V is TRBV29-1 and J is TRBJ2-7; TRBD2 matches 8 bases. Losses at the gene ends were 3 bases for V and 1 base for J; bases not matched to a gene: 8. Germline CDR1 reads SQVTM; CDR2 reads ANQGSEA. This CDR3 is built from 15 residues. In nucleotides, the CDR3 is TGCAGCGTTGAGTTAGGCGGGAGGCAATCCTACGAGCAGTACTTC. Translated: CSVELGGRQSYEQYF.